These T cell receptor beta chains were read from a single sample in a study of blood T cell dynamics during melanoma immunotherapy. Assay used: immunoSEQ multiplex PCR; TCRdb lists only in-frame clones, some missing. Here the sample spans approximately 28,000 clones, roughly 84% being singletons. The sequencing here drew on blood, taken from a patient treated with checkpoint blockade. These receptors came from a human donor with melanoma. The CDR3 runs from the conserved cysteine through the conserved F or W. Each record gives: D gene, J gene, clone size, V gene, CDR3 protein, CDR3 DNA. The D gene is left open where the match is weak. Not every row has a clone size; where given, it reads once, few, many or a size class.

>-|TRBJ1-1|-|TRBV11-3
CASSVREGTEAFF
TGTGCCAGCAGTGTCAGGGAGGGCACTGAAGCTTTCTTT
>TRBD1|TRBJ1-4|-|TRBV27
CASSLTGGATNEKLFF
TGTGCCAGCAGTTTGACAGGGGGTGCAACTAATGAAAAACTGTTTTTT
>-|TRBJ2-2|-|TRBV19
CASRRDHANTGELFF
TGTGCCAGCAGAAGGGATCACGCGAACACCGGGGAGCTGTTTTTT
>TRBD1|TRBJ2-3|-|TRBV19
CASSIGQGWTDTQYF
TGTGCCAGTAGTATAGGACAGGGGTGGACAGATACGCAGTATTTT
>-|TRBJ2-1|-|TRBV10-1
CASSESGDVSYNEQFF
TGCGCCAGCAGTGAGTCGGGAGATGTAAGCTACAATGAGCAGTTCTTC
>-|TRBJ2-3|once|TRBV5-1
CASSVQGNQQDTQYF
TGCGCCAGCAGCGTACAGGGTAATCAGCAAGATACGCAGTATTTT
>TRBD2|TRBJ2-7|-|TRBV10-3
CAISESMPSGPYEQYF
TGTGCCATCAGTGAGTCGATGCCTAGCGGCCCCTACGAGCAGTACTTC
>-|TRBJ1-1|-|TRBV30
CAWSSSTAQGFDEAFF
TGTGCCTGGAGTTCATCGACAGCCCAGGGGTTCGATGAAGCTTTCTTT
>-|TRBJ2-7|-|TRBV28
CASSFPDRKQYF
TGTGCCAGCAGTTTCCCGGACCGCAAGCAGTACTTC
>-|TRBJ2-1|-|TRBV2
CASSRAPSSYNEQFF
TGTGCCAGCAGTAGGGCCCCGAGCTCCTACAATGAGCAGTTCTTC
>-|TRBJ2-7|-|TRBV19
CASTTPGAPYEQYF
TGTGCCAGTACGACGCCGGGGGCCCCCTACGAGCAGTACTTC
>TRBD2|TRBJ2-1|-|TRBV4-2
CASSQDGLAAYNEQFF
TGTGCCAGCAGCCAAGATGGGCTAGCGGCCTACAATGAGCAGTTCTTC
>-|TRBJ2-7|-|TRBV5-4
CASSIPGGSHEQYF
TGTGCCAGCAGCATCCCCGGGGGAAGCCACGAGCAGTACTTC
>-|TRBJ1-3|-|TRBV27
CASSLQGSSGNTIYF
TGTGCCAGCAGTTTACAGGGTTCCTCTGGAAACACCATATATTTT
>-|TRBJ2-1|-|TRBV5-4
CASSLGWGSDNEQFF
TGTGCCAGCAGCTTGGGGTGGGGCAGCGACAATGAGCAGTTCTTC